This entry lists 22 T cell receptor beta chains sequenced from one sample in a study of monozygotic twins with inflammatory bowel disease. TCRdb reprocessed the 5' RACE reads, with one entry per CDR3 protein and no DNA. The sample's table shows 300,000 to 400,000 distinct CDR3 sequences. Sample: blood. These receptors all stem from a human donor with ulcerative colitis or Crohn's disease, or a healthy co-twin of an affected twin (not recorded which).

The rearrangement links TRBV7-2 to TRBJ2-3; TCRdb proposes TRBD1, but this gene call is untestable without DNA. Germline CDR1 is SGHTA and CDR2 is FQGNSA. There are 17 residues in the CDR3. CDR3 in amino acids: CASSGDRGQVETDTQYF. The full variable domain, rest sourced from reference TRBV7-2 and TRBJ2-3, is GAGVSQSPSNKVTEKGKDVELRCDPISGHTALYWYRQSLGQGLEFLIYFQGNSAPDKSGLPSDRFSAERTGGSVSTLTIQRTQQEDSAVYLCASSGDRGQVETDTQYFGPGTRLTVL.

The chain has TRBV7-6 and TRBJ2-4; TCRdb gives TRBD2 as the D gene, but with no DNA this cannot be confirmed. The germline CDR1 and CDR2 sequences are SGHVS and FNYEAQ. CDR3 length: 15 amino acids. This chain's CDR3 is CASSHTSGGLNIQYF.

The chain has TRBV7-3 and TRBJ2-7; there is no DNA to check the TCRdb D call of TRBD2. Germline V gene sequence: CDR1 SGHTA, CDR2 FQGTGA. The CDR3 totals 15 residues. The CDR3 sequence: CASSQGPAGAYEQYF.

The V call is TRBV5-1, the J call TRBJ2-3; TCRdb's D call, TRBD1, is unchecked because there is no DNA. The CDR3 sequence is 14 residues long. The germline CDR1 and CDR2 sequences are SGHRS and YFSETQ. The CDR3 region is CASSKTGELDTQYF.

The chain uses TRBV5-1 and TRBJ1-2; the D call from TCRdb, TRBD1, cannot be confirmed without DNA. The CDR3 is made up of 14 amino acids. Germline CDR1 and CDR2: SGHRS and YFSETQ. The CDR3 region is CASSANRQGNGYTF.

The J gene is TRBJ2-7, the V gene TRBV15. Looked up from germline, CDR1 is LNHNV and CDR2 is YYDKDF (reference sequence). There are 16 residues in the CDR3. CDR3 in amino acids: CATSRGLGSPTYEQYF.

J is TRBJ2-7 and V is TRBV18. The germline V gene encodes CDR1 KGHSH and CDR2 LQKENI. CDR3 length equals 13 residues. The CDR3 loop is CASSPDATYEQYF.

The V and J genes are TRBV4-3 and TRBJ1-2. Per germline, CDR1 LGHNA and CDR2 YSLEER. The CDR3 totals 15 residues. The CDR3 is CASSPTTVPVYGYTF.

This chain uses TRBV5-1 with TRBJ1-1; TCRdb's D call, TRBD1, is unchecked because there is no DNA. The CDR3 has 15 residues. Germline assignment: CDR1 SGHRS and CDR2 YFSETQ. The CDR3: CASSSSIRVNTEAFF.

CDR3: CASTPDRENSPLHF. The rearrangement uses TRBV12-3 or TRBV12-4 and TRBJ1-6; TCRdb's D call, TRBD1, is unchecked because there is no DNA. The CDR3 spans 14 residues.

The J gene is TRBJ2-1, the V gene TRBV4-2. The CDR3 loop spans 14 amino acids. CDR1 LGHNA and CDR2 YNFKEQ come from the germline V gene. The CDR3 here is CASSQDPSYNEQFF.

The genes are TRBV11-3 and TRBJ2-3; TCRdb picks TRBD1, but there is no DNA to check that call. Germline CDR1 reads SGHNT; CDR2 reads YENEEA. The CDR3 is 17 amino acids. The CDR3 sequence is CASSLGIAGQGEDTQYF.

This rearrangement joins TRBV20-1 to TRBJ2-4; as DNA is missing, the TRBD1 call by TCRdb cannot be tested. The length of the CDR3 is 14 residues. Germline assignment: CDR1 DFQATT and CDR2 SNEGSKA (reference sequence). The CDR3 here is CSARSSYSQGIQYF.

V gene TRBV15 combines with J gene TRBJ2-1. The CDR3 is 14 residues long. Germline CDR1 is LNHNV and CDR2 is YYDKDF (reference sequence). The CDR3 reads CATSERRQLDEQFF.

The chain has TRBV10-3 and TRBJ2-7; TCRdb indicates TRBD2, and absent DNA this call remains unverified. The CDR3 covers 14 residues. Germline V gene lookup returns CDR1 ENHRY and CDR2 SYGVKD. The CDR3 sequence: CAVNNLAGAYEQYF.

The genes are TRBV3-1 and TRBJ2-7; absent DNA, TCRdb's TRBD1 call cannot be checked. From germline, CDR1 is LGHDT and CDR2 YNNKEL (reference sequence). This CDR3 is 14 amino acids long. This chain's CDR3 is CASSPGQLNHEQYF.

The chain carries TRBV12-3 or TRBV12-4 and TRBJ2-2; TCRdb's D gene call, TRBD1, goes unchecked for lack of DNA. CDR3 length: 17 amino acids. The CDR3 loop is CASSLRIGTANTGELFF.

The chain is built from TRBV18 and TRBJ2-1. Germline CDR1 reads KGHSH; CDR2 reads LQKENI. CDR3 size: 13 residues. The CDR3 reads CASSPFGDNEQFF.

The J gene is TRBJ2-5, the V gene TRBV7-9; no DNA is available, so the TRBD2 call from TCRdb remains unchecked. Germline CDR1 SEHNR, CDR2 FQNEAQ (reference sequence). The CDR3 covers 15 residues. CDR3 protein: CASSSPTSGQETQYF. Complete variable domain (other parts from reference TRBV7-9 and TRBJ2-5): DTGVSQNPRHKITKRGQNVTFRCDPISEHNRLYWYRQTLGQGPEFLTYFQNEAQLEKSRLLSDRFSAERPKGSFSTLEIQRTEQGDSAMYLCASSSPTSGQETQYFGPGTRLLVL.

This sequence joins TRBV5-1 and TRBJ2-3; TCRdb returns TRBD1, unconfirmable since there is no DNA. The V gene's germline CDR1 is SGHRS and CDR2 YFSETQ. CDR3 size: 15 residues. The CDR3 is CASSLSRGGTDTQYF.

This chain uses TRBV7-6 with TRBJ1-3; TCRdb proposes TRBD1, but this gene call is untestable without DNA. The CDR3 is 14 amino acids. Germline V lookup: CDR1 SGHVS, CDR2 FNYEAQ. This chain's CDR3 is CASSRDTGGNTIYF. The full variable domain, with the rest looked up from reference TRBV7-6 and TRBJ1-3, is GAGVSQSPRYKVTKRGQDVALRCDPISGHVSLYWYRQALGQGPEFLTYFNYEAQQDKSGLPNDRFSAERPEGSISTLTIQRTEQRDSAMYRCASSRDTGGNTIYFGEGSWLTVV.

The V gene is TRBV6-5, the J gene TRBJ2-7; the D gene TCRdb calls, TRBD1, cannot be checked with no DNA. The CDR3 extends over 12 amino acids. Germline-derived CDR1 and CDR2 are MNHEY and SVGAGI. The CDR3: CASSLDSNEQYF.